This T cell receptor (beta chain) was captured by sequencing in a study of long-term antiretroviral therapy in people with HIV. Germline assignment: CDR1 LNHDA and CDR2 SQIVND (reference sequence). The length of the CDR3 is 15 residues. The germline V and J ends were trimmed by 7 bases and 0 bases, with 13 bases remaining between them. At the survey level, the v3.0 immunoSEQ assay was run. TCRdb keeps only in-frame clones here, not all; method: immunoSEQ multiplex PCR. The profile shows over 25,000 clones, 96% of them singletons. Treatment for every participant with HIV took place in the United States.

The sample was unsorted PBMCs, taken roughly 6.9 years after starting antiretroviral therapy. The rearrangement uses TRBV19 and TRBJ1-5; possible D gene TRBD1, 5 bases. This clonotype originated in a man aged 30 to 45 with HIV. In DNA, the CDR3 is TGTGCCAGTACCTCACAGACAGATAGCAATCAGCCCCAGCATTTT. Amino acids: CASTSQTDSNQPQHF.